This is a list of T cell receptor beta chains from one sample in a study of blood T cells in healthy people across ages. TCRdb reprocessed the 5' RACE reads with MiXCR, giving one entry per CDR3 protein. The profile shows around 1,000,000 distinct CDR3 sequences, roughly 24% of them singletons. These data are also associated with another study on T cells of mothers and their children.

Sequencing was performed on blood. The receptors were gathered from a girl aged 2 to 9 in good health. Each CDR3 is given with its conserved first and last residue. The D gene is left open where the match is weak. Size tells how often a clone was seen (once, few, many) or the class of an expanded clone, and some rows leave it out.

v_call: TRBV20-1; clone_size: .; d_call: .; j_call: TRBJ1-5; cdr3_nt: TGCAGTGCTCCCTCTCCCGACAGCATTAATCAGCCCCAGCATTTT; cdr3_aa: CSAPSPDSINQPQHF
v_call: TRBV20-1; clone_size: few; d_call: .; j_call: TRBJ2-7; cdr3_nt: TGCAGTGCTAGGTCATCCCAAGCATACGAGCAGTACTTC; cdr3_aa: CSARSSQAYEQYF
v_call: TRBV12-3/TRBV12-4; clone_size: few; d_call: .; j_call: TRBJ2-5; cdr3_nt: TGTGCCAGCAGTTTTTTGAGCCAGACCCAGTACTTC; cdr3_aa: CASSFLSQTQYF
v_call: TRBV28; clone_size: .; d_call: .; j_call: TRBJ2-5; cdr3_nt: TGTGCCAGCAGGTCGGGCCCAACAGAGACCCAGTACTTC; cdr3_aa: CASRSGPTETQYF
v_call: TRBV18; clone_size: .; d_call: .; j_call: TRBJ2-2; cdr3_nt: TGTGCCAGCTCACCGTACGGGAGTTCGAACACCGGGGAGCTGTTTTTT; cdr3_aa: CASSPYGSSNTGELFF
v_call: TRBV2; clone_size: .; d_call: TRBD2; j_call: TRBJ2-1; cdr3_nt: TGTGCCAGCAGAGCCATCCTAGCGGGGTCCTACGATGAGCAGTTCTTC; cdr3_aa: CASRAILAGSYDEQFF
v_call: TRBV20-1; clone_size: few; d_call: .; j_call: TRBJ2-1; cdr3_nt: TGCAGTGCAGAGGATCCGACCACTTACAATGAGCAGTTCTTC; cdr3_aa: CSAEDPTTYNEQFF
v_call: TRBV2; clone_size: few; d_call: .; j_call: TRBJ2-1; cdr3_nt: TGTGCCAGCAGTGACCCTCTAGGTGGGGGCAGGTACAATGAGCAGTTCTTC; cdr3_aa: CASSDPLGGGRYNEQFF
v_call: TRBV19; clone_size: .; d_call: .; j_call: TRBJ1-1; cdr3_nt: TGTGCCAGTGCCTCAGTAGCGAACACTGAAGCTTTCTTT; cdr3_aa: CASASVANTEAFF
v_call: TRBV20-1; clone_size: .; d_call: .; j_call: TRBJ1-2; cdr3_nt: TGCAGTGCTACCGAAAAATCTAGCTATGGCTACACCTTC; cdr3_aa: CSATEKSSYGYTF
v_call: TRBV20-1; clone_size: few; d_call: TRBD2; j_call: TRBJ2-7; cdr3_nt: TGCAGTGCTAGAGATCATACTAGCGACGCCTACGAGCAGTACTTC; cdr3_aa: CSARDHTSDAYEQYF
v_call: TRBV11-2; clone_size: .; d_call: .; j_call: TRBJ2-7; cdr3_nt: TGTGCCAGCAGCATATGGACAGCCCCCTACGAGCAGTACTTC; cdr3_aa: CASSIWTAPYEQYF
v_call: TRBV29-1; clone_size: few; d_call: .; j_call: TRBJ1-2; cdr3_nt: TGCAGCGTTGAAGAGAGGGGGACCTATGGCTACACCTTC; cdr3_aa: CSVEERGTYGYTF
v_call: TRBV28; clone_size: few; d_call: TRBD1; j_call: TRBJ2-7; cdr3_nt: TGTGCCAGCAGTTTTATAAAAGGACAGGGATATTACGAGCAGTACTTC; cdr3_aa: CASSFIKGQGYYEQYF
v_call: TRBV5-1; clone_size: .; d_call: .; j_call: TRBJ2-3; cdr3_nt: TGCGCCAGCAGCTTGGGGCAAGGGTCCGGAGATACGCAGTATTTT; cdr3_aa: CASSLGQGSGDTQYF
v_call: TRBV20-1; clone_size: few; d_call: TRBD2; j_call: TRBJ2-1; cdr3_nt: TGCAGTGCGTCATATACTAGCGGGATTAATGAGCAGTTCTTC; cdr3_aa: CSASYTSGINEQFF
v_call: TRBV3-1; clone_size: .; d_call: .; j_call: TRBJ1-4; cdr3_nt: TGTGCCAGCAGCCCCGCGGTGGGGAGGAATGAAAAACTGTTTTTT; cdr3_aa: CASSPAVGRNEKLFF
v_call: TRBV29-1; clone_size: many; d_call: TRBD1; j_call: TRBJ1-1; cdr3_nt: TGCAGCGTCCCGACAGGGACTGAAGCTTTCTTT; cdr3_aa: CSVPTGTEAFF
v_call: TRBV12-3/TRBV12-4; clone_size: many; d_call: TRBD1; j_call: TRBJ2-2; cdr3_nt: TGTGCCAGCAGGACAGGGGCGACGAACACCGGGGAGCTGTTTTTT; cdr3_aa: CASRTGATNTGELFF
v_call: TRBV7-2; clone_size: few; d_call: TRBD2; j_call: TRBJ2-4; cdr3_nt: TGTGCCAGCAGCTTAGAGGGACTAGCGGGAAACATTCAGTACTTC; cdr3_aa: CASSLEGLAGNIQYF
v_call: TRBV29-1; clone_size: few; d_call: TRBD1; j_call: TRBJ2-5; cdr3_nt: TGCAGCGTCGCTTACGATACAGGGGCAGTGACCCAGTACTTC; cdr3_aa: CSVAYDTGAVTQYF
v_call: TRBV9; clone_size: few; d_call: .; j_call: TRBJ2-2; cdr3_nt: TGTGCCAGCAGCGATGCAACAAGAAACGGGGAGCTGTTTTTT; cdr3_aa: CASSDATRNGELFF
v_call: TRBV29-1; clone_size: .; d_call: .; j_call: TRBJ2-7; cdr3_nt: TGCAGCGTTGAAGTACCCGATAGCTACGAGCAGTACTTC; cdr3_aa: CSVEVPDSYEQYF
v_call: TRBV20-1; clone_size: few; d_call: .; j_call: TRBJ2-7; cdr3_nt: TGCAGTGTCACAGACATTTCCTACGAGCAGTACTTC; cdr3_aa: CSVTDISYEQYF
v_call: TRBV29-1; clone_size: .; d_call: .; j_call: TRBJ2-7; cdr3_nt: TGCAGCGTGGGGGGACAGTCCTACGAGCAGTACTTC; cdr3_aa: CSVGGQSYEQYF
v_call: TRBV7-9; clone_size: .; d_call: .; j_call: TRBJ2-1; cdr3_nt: TGTGCCAGCAGCTTATTGCGAGCGGCCCCAAACAATGAGCAGTTCTTC; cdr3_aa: CASSLLRAAPNNEQFF
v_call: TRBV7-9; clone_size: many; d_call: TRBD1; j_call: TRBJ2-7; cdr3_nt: TGTGCCAGCAGCCACGGGGACAGCTACGAGCAGTACTTC; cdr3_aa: CASSHGDSYEQYF
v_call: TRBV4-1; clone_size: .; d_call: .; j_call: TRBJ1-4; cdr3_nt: TGCGCCAGCAGCCAAGATGGGCTCCTTGGAGGGGAAACTAATGAAAAACTGTTTTTT; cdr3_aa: CASSQDGLLGGETNEKLFF
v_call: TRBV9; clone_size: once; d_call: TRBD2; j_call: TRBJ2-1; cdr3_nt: TGTGCCAGCAGCGTAGAAGCGGGGAATATGTACAATGAGCAGTTCTTC; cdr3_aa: CASSVEAGNMYNEQFF
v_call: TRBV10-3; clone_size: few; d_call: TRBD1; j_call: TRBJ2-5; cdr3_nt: TGTGCCATCAGTGACTCGATGGGACAGGGGCCCCCGTTCTTC; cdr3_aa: CAISDSMGQGPPFF
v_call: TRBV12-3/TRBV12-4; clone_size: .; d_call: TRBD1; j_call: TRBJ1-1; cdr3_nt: TGTGCCAGCTTTACCGGGACAGAGGGGACTGAAGCTTTCTTT; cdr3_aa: CASFTGTEGTEAFF
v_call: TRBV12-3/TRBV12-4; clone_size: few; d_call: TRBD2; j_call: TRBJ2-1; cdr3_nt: TGTGCCAGCAGTAACCAAGAGCGGGAGCCCTACAATGAGCAGTTCTTC; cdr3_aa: CASSNQEREPYNEQFF
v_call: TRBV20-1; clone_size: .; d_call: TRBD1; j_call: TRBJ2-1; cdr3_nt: TGCAGTGCTAGGCGAACAGGGGAGAAGGGCAATGAGCAGTTCTTC; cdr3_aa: CSARRTGEKGNEQFF
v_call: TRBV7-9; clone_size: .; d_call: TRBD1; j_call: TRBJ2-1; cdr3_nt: TGTGCCAGCAGCTTAGTGGCAGGGGGAAACTACAATGAGCAGTTCTTC; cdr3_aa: CASSLVAGGNYNEQFF
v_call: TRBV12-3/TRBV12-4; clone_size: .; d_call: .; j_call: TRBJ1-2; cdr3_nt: TGTGCCAGGGGAACTACTAACTATGGCTACACCTTC; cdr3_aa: CARGTTNYGYTF
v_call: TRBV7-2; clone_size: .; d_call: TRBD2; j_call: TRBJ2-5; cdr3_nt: TGTGCCAGCACCCATAGCGGGGGGGCCGGAGAGACCCAGTACTTC; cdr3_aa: CASTHSGGAGETQYF
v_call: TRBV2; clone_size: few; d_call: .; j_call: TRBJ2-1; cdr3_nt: TGTGCCATCGACTCCGGGTACGGTGAGCAGTTCTTC; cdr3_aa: CAIDSGYGEQFF
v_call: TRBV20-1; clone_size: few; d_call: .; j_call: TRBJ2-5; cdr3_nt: TGCAGTGCTACAACCTTCGGCGGAACTTTTCAAGAGACCCAGTACTTC; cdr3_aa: CSATTFGGTFQETQYF
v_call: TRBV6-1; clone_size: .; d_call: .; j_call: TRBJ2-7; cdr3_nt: TGTGCCAGCAGCCAACTTCGGCATCCCACTATCTACGAGCAGTACTTC; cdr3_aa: CASSQLRHPTIYEQYF
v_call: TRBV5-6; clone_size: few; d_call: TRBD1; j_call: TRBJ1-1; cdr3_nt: TGTGCCAGCAGCACCTCGCGCCACAGGGGCGGTACTGAAGCTTTCTTT; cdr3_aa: CASSTSRHRGGTEAFF
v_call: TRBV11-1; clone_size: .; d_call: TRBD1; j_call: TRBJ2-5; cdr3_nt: TGTGCCAGCAGGGACGCCGGGACAGCGTACTTC; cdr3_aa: CASRDAGTAYF
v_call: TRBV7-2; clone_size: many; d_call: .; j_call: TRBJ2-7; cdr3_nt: TGTGCCAGCAGCTTAGAGTACTACGAGCAGTACTTC; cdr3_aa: CASSLEYYEQYF
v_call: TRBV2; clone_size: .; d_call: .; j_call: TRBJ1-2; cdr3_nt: TGTGCCAGCAGACGGGTTATAACCTATGGCTACACCTTC; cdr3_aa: CASRRVITYGYTF
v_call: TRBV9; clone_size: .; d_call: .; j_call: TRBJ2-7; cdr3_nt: TGTGCCAGCAGCCTGGGGGACGGGGGATCCTACGAGCAGTACTTC; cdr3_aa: CASSLGDGGSYEQYF